The subject of this entry is one TCR beta chain. Its antigen is still unknown. The sample is drawn from a study of T cell responses to AZD1222 COVID-19 vaccine. Study-wide background: Combined were second doses at about 4 or about 12 weeks.

Sequencing used immunoSEQ multiplex PCR; TCRdb keeps in-frame clones, though not all of them. In the table there are under 200,000 clones, almost 95% of which are singletons. This CDR3 spans 15 amino acids. V lost 0 bases to trimming and J lost 8 bases, with 15 bases between them. CDR1 is SGDLS, CDR2 YYNGEE, per germline. Study results and caveats: Clonal diversity may have been underestimated, and the donors were mostly white British, with more females than males. Without day 14 samples, only post-peak T cell repertoires were studied. Reports indicate that nearly half of spike-specific TCRs are directed at unmutated variant regions.

Here the sequenced sample was peripheral blood, taken on day 0 of AZD1222 vaccination. The sequence was collected from an adult in good health. The V call is TRBV9, the J call TRBJ2-1, with a possible D match to TRBD1 (5 bases). The CDR3 DNA sequence: TGTGCCAGCAGCGTAGGGTGGCCAGGGTTGGATGAGCAGTTCTTC. Protein: CASSVGWPGLDEQFF.